The clone carrying this TCR beta chain was seen once. This entry belongs to a study of cytotoxic CD8 clonotypes in ibrutinib-treated CLL. Germline V gene sequence: CDR1 MNHEY, CDR2 SVGAGI. The CDR3 covers 13 residues. Trimming took 6 bases from V and 7 from J, leaving 10 bases between them. Repertoires were generated with immunoSEQ multiplex PCR, while TCRdb's copy carries only in-frame clones and drops some. The sample records about 330,000 clones, roughly 70% being singletons. The specimen was PBMCs, collected after 36 months of ibrutinib treatment. The genes are TRBV6-5 and TRBJ1-6, with D uncertain. This TCR came from a human donor with chronic lymphocytic leukemia. The CDR3 nucleotides are TGTGCCAGCAGCCTCAGACACAATTCACCCCTCCACTTT. It codes for CASSLRHNSPLHF.